This paragraph covers one T cell receptor (beta chain) sequence. The data belong to a study of PD-1 blockade in mismatch repair-deficient tumors. Germline CDR1 LNHDA, CDR2 SQIVND (reference sequence). Trimming took 6 bases from V and 2 from J; bases not matched to a gene: 11. CDR3 size: 18 residues. Using immunoSEQ multiplex PCR, the repertoire was profiled, and TCRdb retains in-frame clones only, with some absent. The repertoire consists of 15,000 to 20,000 clones, with roughly 84% occurring once and the leading ten covering less than 20%. The TCR-sequenced patients were a few responders to pembrolizumab.

The receptor's source is an adult with mismatch repair-deficient cancer. The chain joins TRBV19 to TRBJ2-1, with TRBD1 identical over 12 bases. The specimen comprised PBMCs, sampled before pembrolizumab treatment. The CDR3 spells CASSLIPGTGGAYNEQFF. The CDR3 bases are TGTGCCAGTAGCCTTATACCCGGGACAGGGGGCGCCTACAATGAGCAGTTCTTC.